The 20 T cell receptor beta chains below were found in one sample sequenced in a study of blood T cells in healthy people across ages. A second roughly 6 to 11 cycle PCR used barcoded and J-beta primers. One entry per CDR3 protein results from TCRdb running MiXCR on the 5' RACE reads. This table holds 600,000 or so distinct CDR3 sequences, about 30% found once. The sequenced material came from blood. Receptors originate from an elderly woman in good health.

The CDR3, as DNA: TGTGCCAGCAGCTTGACCTATACCTCTGAAGCTTTCTTT. It is translated as CASSLTYTSEAFF. The gene calls are TRBV7-3 and TRBJ1-1; D is uncertain. Germline lookup yields CDR1 SGHTA and CDR2 FQGTGA. The CDR3 runs to 13 residues. Between the trimmed V and J ends, which lost 3 bases and 6 bases, there was a span of 11 bases.

The chain is built from TRBV20-1 and TRBJ2-7; possible D gene TRBD1, 5 bases. The J call is doubtful: the DNA matches TRBJ2-5 better. The germline V gene has CDR1 DFQATT and CDR2 SNEGSKA (reference sequence). CDR3 size: 14 residues. The CDR3 DNA is TGCAGTGCCCAACGGGCGGACATGATGGAGACCCAGTACTTC. Protein product: CSAQRADMMETQYF.

This clonotype has ten or more counts. The chain recombines TRBV3-1 with TRBJ2-7; a possible D gene is TRBD1 (6 bases). Trimming took 4 bases from V and 0 from J, leaving 10 bases between them. CDR3 length equals 14 residues. CDR1 LGHDT and CDR2 YNNKEL come from the germline V gene (reference sequence). CDR3 amino acids: CASSPLGGSYEQYF. CDR3 nucleotides: TGTGCCAGCAGCCCGTTAGGGGGCTCCTACGAGCAGTACTTC.

The sample holds many counts of this clonotype. V gene TRBV5-1 combines with J gene TRBJ2-3, with D perhaps TRBD2 (6 bases). This CDR3 contains 14 residues. Germline CDR1 reads SGHRS; CDR2 reads YFSETQ. The ends were cut back, 6 bases at V and 6 bases at J, with 17 bases in the middle. Here the CDR3 reads CASTPREVWDTQYF. In DNA form, the CDR3 reads TGCGCCAGCACCCCTAGGGAGGTTTGGGATACGCAGTATTTT. The whole variable domain, remainder taken from reference TRBV5-1 and TRBJ2-3, is KAGVTQTPRYLIKTRGQQVTLSCSPISGHRSVSWYQQTPGQGLQFLFEYFSETQRNKGNFPGRFSGRQFSNSRSEMNVSTLELGDSALYLCASTPREVWDTQYFGPGTRLTVL.

This clonotype came up a few times. The chain links TRBV20-1 to TRBJ2-1, with 7 nucleotides matching TRBD2. The J call is in doubt because the DNA end fits TRBJ2-7 better. The V gene's germline CDR1 is DFQATT and CDR2 SNEGSKA (reference sequence). The CDR3 consists of 17 residues. CDR3 in DNA: TGCAGTGCTAGAGATAGGTCTAGCGGAAGGACCTACAATGAGCAGTACTTC. Amino acids: CSARDRSSGRTYNEQYF.

This clonotype was seen many times. The genes are TRBV7-3 and TRBJ2-7; no clear D gene. The CDR3 consists of 16 residues. The germline CDR1 and CDR2 sequences are SGHTA and FQGTGA. Trimming removed 2 bases from V and 0 bases from J, with 14 bases in between. The CDR3 reads CASSLQWLRSSYEQYF. The DNA of the CDR3 is TGTGCCAGCAGCTTACAGTGGCTTAGGAGCTCCTACGAGCAGTACTTC.

This chain joins TRBV29-1 and TRBJ1-1, with TRBD1 matching 9 bases. V shed 4 bases, J shed 3 bases, and the junction held 6 bases outside the gene matches. CDR1 is SQVTM, CDR2 ANQGSEA, per germline. The CDR3 contains 14 residues. The CDR3 loop reads CSVATGGEYTEAFF. In nucleotides, the CDR3 is TGCAGCGTTGCGACAGGGGGGGAATACACTGAAGCTTTCTTT.

The gene calls are TRBV29-1 and TRBJ1-6; 8 bases are a match to TRBD1. This CDR3 is built from 13 residues. J lost 5 bases, V lost 4 bases, and 1 base had no gene match. The V gene's germline CDR1 is SQVTM and CDR2 ANQGSEA. Here the CDR3 reads CSVGDRNNSPLHF. Here the CDR3 DNA reads TGCAGCGTTGGGGACAGGAATAATTCACCCCTCCACTTT.

This clonotype was counted ten times or more. J is TRBJ2-1 and V is TRBV12-3 or TRBV12-4; 9 nucleotides agree with TRBD2. The CDR3 has 16 amino acids. Unmatched junction bases numbered 6, after V lost 5 bases and J lost 1 base. CDR3 nucleotides: TGTGCCAGCAGTCCGAGCGGGGGGCAGTCCTACAATGAGCAGTTCTTC. Translated: CASSPSGGQSYNEQFF.

This rearrangement joins TRBV2 to TRBJ1-2, with 8 bases matching TRBD1. This CDR3 region has 14 residues. The V gene end was trimmed by 2 bases and the J gene end by 4 bases; junction bases not matched to a gene: 3. Germline V gene lookup returns CDR1 SNHLY and CDR2 FYNNEI. CDR3 residues: CASSETGTGYGYTF. DNA of the CDR3: TGTGCCAGCAGTGAAACAGGGACAGGCTATGGCTACACCTTC. Full variable domain (rest looked up from reference TRBV2 and TRBJ1-2): EPEVTQTPSHQVTQMGQEVILRCVPISNHLYFYWYRQILGQKVEFLVSFYNNEISEKSEIFDDQFSVERPDGSNFTLKIRSTKLEDSAMYFCASSETGTGYGYTFGSGTRLTVV.

This chain links TRBV30 with TRBJ1-2; no reliable D call. V lost 4 bases and J lost 4, with 7 bases in between. The germline V gene has CDR1 GTSNPN and CDR2 SVGIG (reference sequence). This CDR3 spans 11 amino acids. The CDR3, as DNA: TGTGCCTGGAAACTCAGCTATGGCTACACCTTC. Encoded protein: CAWKLSYGYTF. The full variable domain, rest sourced from reference TRBV30 and TRBJ1-2, is SQTIHQWPATLVQPVGSPLSLECTVEGTSNPNLYWYRQAAGRGLQLLFYSVGIGQISSEVPQNLSASRPQDRQFILSSKKLLLSDSGFYLCAWKLSYGYTFGSGTRLTVV.

This clonotype appeared a few times. V gene TRBV7-9 combines with J gene TRBJ1-1; possibly TRBD1 for D (5 bases). The CDR3 spans 13 residues. Trimming removed 8 bases at V and 1 base at J, with 11 bases between. From germline, CDR1 is SEHNR and CDR2 FQNEAQ (reference sequence). The CDR3: CASGWGTNTEAFF. The CDR3 bases are TGTGCCAGCGGGTGGGGCACGAACACTGAAGCTTTCTTT. Full variable domain (missing parts from reference TRBV7-9 and TRBJ1-1): DTGVSQNPRHKITKRGQNVTFRCDPISEHNRLYWYRQTLGQGPEFLTYFQNEAQLEKSRLLSDRFSAERPKGSFSTLEIQRTEQGDSAMYLCASGWGTNTEAFFGQGTRLTVV.

This clonotype has just a few counts. A clone one base away is much larger, so this may be a read error. J is TRBJ2-5 and V is TRBV12-3 or TRBV12-4; 9 bases align to TRBD1. The CDR3 loop spans 15 amino acids. Trimming at V came to 6 bases and at J to 11 bases, leaving 16 bases not matched to a gene. The CDR3 nucleotides are TGTGCCAGCAGCTACGCCGGGACAGGGCGGAATGAGCAGTACTTC. This encodes CASSYAGTGRNEQYF.

This clonotype was counted ten times or more. V usage is TRBV28 and J usage is TRBJ2-6; 10 bases fit TRBD1. Germline values: CDR1 MDHEN, CDR2 SYDVKM. The V and J ends lost 2 bases and 3 bases, in that order; junction bases with no gene match: 7. There are 18 residues in the CDR3. As DNA, the CDR3 is TGTGCCAGCAGTTTAATGAGACAGGGGGCGTATGGGGCCAACGTCCTGACTTTC. Translation gives CASSLMRQGAYGANVLTF.

The chain recombines TRBV9 with TRBJ2-7; possibly TRBD2 for D (5 bases). Deletions cut 0 bases from V and 5 bases from J, with 15 bases between. Germline values: CDR1 SGDLS, CDR2 YYNGEE. The CDR3 has 15 residues. In nucleotides, the CDR3 is TGTGCCAGCAGCGTAGATCCCAGGCCCGGGAACGAGCAGTACTTC. It yields the protein CASSVDPRPGNEQYF.

This clonotype was seen a few times. This may arise from a read error, as a much more abundant clone is one base away. The chain joins TRBV20-1 to TRBJ2-1, with D possibly matching TRBD1 (5 bases). V shed 6 bases and J shed 10 bases, with 19 bases lying between them. This CDR3 comprises 13 residues. Germline V CDR1 and CDR2: DFQATT, SNEGSKA (reference sequence). The CDR3 is CSARSGARGEQFF. As DNA, the CDR3 is TGCAGTGCCCGATCTGGGGCTAGGGGCGAGCAGTTCTTC.

This chain connects TRBV12-3 or TRBV12-4 to TRBJ1-1; D gene ambiguous. The CDR3 is made up of 17 amino acids. The V gene lost 5 bases and the J gene lost 2 bases, with 21 bases spanning the gap. The CDR3 loop reads CASSPGGSGTPNTEAFF. CDR3 sequence (DNA): TGTGCCAGCAGTCCTGGAGGATCAGGAACCCCTAACACTGAAGCTTTCTTT.

This clonotype was detected only a few times. This may come from a read error, since a much larger clone is one base off. The V call is TRBV15, the J call TRBJ1-2; D not resolved. The CDR3 covers 14 residues. From germline, CDR1 is LNHNV and CDR2 YYDKDF (reference sequence). The CDR3 coding sequence is TGTGCCGCCAGCAGAGATGTTCAGTCCTATGGCTACACCTTC. It encodes CAASRDVQSYGYTF.

This clonotype was seen at least ten times. The chain is built from TRBV3-1 and TRBJ2-5; D is ambiguous. Looked up from germline, CDR1 is LGHDT and CDR2 is YNNKEL (reference sequence). The ends were cut back, 0 bases at V and 5 bases at J, with 19 bases in the middle. This CDR3 region has 17 residues. In nucleotides, the CDR3 is TGTGCCAGCAGCCAAGAATATCAACTGCGTGAACGCGAGACCCAGTACTTC. This codes for CASSQEYQLRERETQYF.

V is TRBV12-3 or TRBV12-4 and J is TRBJ2-7; 7 bases are a match to TRBD2. The CDR3 runs to 14 residues. J gave up 7 bases and V 3 bases, and 9 bases lay outside the gene matches. CDR3 sequence: CASSFLAGVEEQYF. As DNA, the CDR3 is TGTGCCAGCAGTTTCCTCGCGGGGGTCGAGGAGCAGTACTTC.